Listed below are T cell receptor beta chains from one sample, sequenced in a study of beta chain features in type 1 diabetes. Sequencing used immunoSEQ multiplex PCR; TCRdb keeps in-frame clones, though not all of them. The sample has about 360,000 clones, 10% to 15% seen once; the top ten hold 0.017%. The sample comprised naive CD4+ T cells from blood. These receptor sequences come from a man in his late teens or twenties in good health. Both conserved end residues are part of each CDR3. Fields, in order: CDR3 protein, CDR3 DNA, clone size, J gene, V gene, D gene. D genes are given only for firm matches. Expanded clones get a size class; other rows say once, few or many, or leave the size out.

CDR3aa: CASSYILRDRGSNEQFF
CDR3nt: TGTGCCAGCAGCTACATACTCCGGGACAGGGGGTCAAATGAGCAGTTCTTC
abundance: NA
j_gene: TRBJ2-1
v_gene: TRBV7-9
d_gene: TRBD1

CDR3aa: CASSPGLAETDTQYF
CDR3nt: TGTGCCAGCAGCCCGGGACTAGCGGAAACAGATACGCAGTATTTT
abundance: NA
j_gene: TRBJ2-3
v_gene: TRBV5-4
d_gene: TRBD2

CDR3aa: CATRGPAGYGYTF
CDR3nt: TGTGCCACCAGGGGTCCCGCGGGTTATGGCTACACCTTC
abundance: few
j_gene: TRBJ1-2
v_gene: TRBV10-3
d_gene: NA

CDR3aa: CASSSGGYGELFF
CDR3nt: TGTGCCAGCAGCTCGGGGGGGTACGGGGAGCTGTTTTTT
abundance: few
j_gene: TRBJ2-2
v_gene: TRBV7-8
d_gene: TRBD2

CDR3aa: CASSTSPRGNEQFF
CDR3nt: TGTGCCAGTAGTACCTCCCCGAGGGGGAATGAGCAGTTCTTC
abundance: NA
j_gene: TRBJ2-1
v_gene: TRBV19
d_gene: NA

CDR3aa: CASRNQTGYSGANVLTF
CDR3nt: TGTGCCAGCAGAAACCAGACAGGGTACTCTGGGGCCAACGTCCTGACTTTC
abundance: NA
j_gene: TRBJ2-6
v_gene: TRBV7-8
d_gene: TRBD1

CDR3aa: CASSPSPGQGRTEAFF
CDR3nt: TGTGCCAGCTCACCATCCCCGGGACAGGGCCGCACTGAAGCTTTCTTT
abundance: NA
j_gene: TRBJ1-1
v_gene: TRBV18
d_gene: TRBD1

CDR3aa: CAPQDRNNEQFF
CDR3nt: TGTGCCCCCCAGGACAGAAACAATGAGCAGTTCTTC
abundance: few
j_gene: TRBJ2-1
v_gene: TRBV25-1
d_gene: NA

CDR3aa: CASRIAGTALYGYTF
CDR3nt: TGTGCCAGCAGAATAGCCGGGACAGCCCTCTATGGCTACACCTTC
abundance: NA
j_gene: TRBJ1-2
v_gene: TRBV6-6
d_gene: TRBD1

CDR3aa: CAWSPGREYNEQFF
CDR3nt: TGTGCCTGGAGTCCGGGGCGGGAGTATAATGAGCAGTTCTTC
abundance: NA
j_gene: TRBJ2-1
v_gene: TRBV30
d_gene: TRBD2

CDR3aa: CASRPGTSGYEQYF
CDR3nt: TGTGCCAGCAGACCCGGGACTAGCGGCTACGAGCAGTACTTC
abundance: NA
j_gene: TRBJ2-7
v_gene: TRBV7-9
d_gene: TRBD2

CDR3aa: CASSPPRGGNTEAFF
CDR3nt: TGTGCCAGCTCACCACCGAGGGGAGGGAACACTGAAGCTTTCTTT
abundance: few
j_gene: TRBJ1-1
v_gene: TRBV18
d_gene: NA

CDR3aa: CASSPRRFREQYF
CDR3nt: TGTGCCAGCAGCCCCCGTCGTTTTCGCGAGCAGTACTTC
abundance: few
j_gene: TRBJ2-7
v_gene: TRBV7-2
d_gene: NA

CDR3aa: CASRTGTGVSGELFF
CDR3nt: TGTGCCAGCAGAACCGGGACAGGGGTTTCCGGGGAGCTGTTTTTT
abundance: NA
j_gene: TRBJ2-2
v_gene: TRBV7-2
d_gene: TRBD1

CDR3aa: CAISESIVPSGNTIYF
CDR3nt: TGTGCCATCAGTGAGTCGATAGTACCTTCTGGAAACACCATATATTTT
abundance: NA
j_gene: TRBJ1-3
v_gene: TRBV10-3
d_gene: NA

CDR3aa: CASGGTFQETQYF
CDR3nt: TGTGCCAGCGGGGGGACTTTCCAAGAGACCCAGTACTTC
abundance: NA
j_gene: TRBJ2-5
v_gene: TRBV5-8
d_gene: NA

CDR3aa: CASSSGTRGMDEQFF
CDR3nt: TGCGCCAGCAGCTCGGGGACTAGGGGTATGGATGAGCAGTTCTTC
abundance: few
j_gene: TRBJ2-1
v_gene: TRBV5-1
d_gene: TRBD2

CDR3aa: CAWRTTVEAFF
CDR3nt: TGTGCCTGGAGGACGACAGTTGAAGCTTTCTTT
abundance: NA
j_gene: TRBJ1-1
v_gene: TRBV30
d_gene: NA

CDR3aa: CASSLSPPGNQPQHF
CDR3nt: TGTGCCAGCAGTTTATCTCCCCCAGGCAATCAGCCCCAGCATTTT
abundance: NA
j_gene: TRBJ1-5
v_gene: TRBV27
d_gene: NA

CDR3aa: CASSLSRGLHNEQFF
CDR3nt: TGTGCCAGCAGCTTATCAAGGGGGCTCCACAATGAGCAGTTCTTC
abundance: few
j_gene: TRBJ2-1
v_gene: TRBV7-2
d_gene: TRBD1

CDR3aa: CSVEITGGRYGYTF
CDR3nt: TGCAGCGTTGAGATAACAGGGGGCAGGTATGGCTACACCTTC
abundance: NA
j_gene: TRBJ1-2
v_gene: TRBV29-1
d_gene: TRBD1

CDR3aa: CASSGQGVATGELFF
CDR3nt: TGTGCCAGCAGTGGACAGGGGGTGGCCACCGGGGAGCTGTTTTTT
abundance: few
j_gene: TRBJ2-2
v_gene: TRBV6-5
d_gene: TRBD1

CDR3aa: CASSPGGPGANVLTF
CDR3nt: TGTGCCAGCAGTCCGGGGGGCCCTGGGGCCAACGTCCTGACTTTC
abundance: NA
j_gene: TRBJ2-6
v_gene: TRBV6-1
d_gene: NA

CDR3aa: CASSLSRVTYEQYF
CDR3nt: TGTGCCAGCAGCTTAAGCAGGGTCACCTACGAGCAGTACTTC
abundance: NA
j_gene: TRBJ2-7
v_gene: TRBV7-2
d_gene: NA

CDR3aa: CASSFGQARATGELFF
CDR3nt: TGTGCCAGCAGCTTTGGACAGGCCAGGGCAACCGGGGAGCTGTTTTTT
abundance: NA
j_gene: TRBJ2-2
v_gene: TRBV5-4
d_gene: TRBD1